This T cell receptor (beta chain) was recorded in a study of esophageal squamous cell carcinoma under preoperative chemotherapy. Study-level information: Samples included peripheral blood T cells as well as tumor-infiltrating lymphocytes.

One entry per CDR3 protein, called by TCRdb with MiXCR from the PCR reads. Of 30,000 to 35,000 distinct CDR3 sequences in the sample, less than 65% are singletons; the top ten hold more than 20%. Time point specified: after preoperative PTX-NDP chemotherapy. Study-wide points: Abundant clones tended to shrink rather than expand after paclitaxel-nedaplatin. Peripheral T cells migrating into the tumor appeared to partly supply post-treatment tumor-infiltrating lymphocytes. Tumor-infiltrating lymphocytes showed no significant post-chemotherapy TCR diversity increase, unlike peripheral T cells.

As to this clonotype: Antigen specificity is unknown. Germline and junction disagree at one end, which may indicate a read error.

The CDR3 is made up of 14 amino acids. The germline V gene encodes CDR1 MNHNS and CDR2 SASEGT. The chain has TRBV6-1 and TRBJ2-4; D might be TRBD2 (5 bases). The source is a human donor with esophageal squamous cell carcinoma. The donor label of this sample is uncertain. The sample was gathered from a patient given preoperative chemotherapy. The CDR3 DNA reads TGTGCGAGCAGTGTCGACCCTAGCCTCAGTACGCAGTATTTC. It codes for CASSVDPSLSTQYF.